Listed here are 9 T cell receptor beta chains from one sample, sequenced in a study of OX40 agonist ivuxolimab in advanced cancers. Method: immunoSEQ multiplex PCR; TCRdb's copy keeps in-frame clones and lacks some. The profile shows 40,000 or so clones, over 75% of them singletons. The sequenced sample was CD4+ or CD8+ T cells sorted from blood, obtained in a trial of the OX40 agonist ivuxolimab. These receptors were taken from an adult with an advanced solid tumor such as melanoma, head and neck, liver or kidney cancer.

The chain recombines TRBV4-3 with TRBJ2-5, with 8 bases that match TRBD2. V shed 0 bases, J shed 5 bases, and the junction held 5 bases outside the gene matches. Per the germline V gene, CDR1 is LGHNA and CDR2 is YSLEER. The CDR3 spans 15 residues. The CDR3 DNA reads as TGCGCCAGCAGCCAAGAACTAGCGGTTAGTGAGACCCAGTACTTC. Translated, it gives CASSQELAVSETQYF.

The CDR3 nucleotides read TGCGCCAGCAGCCAAGACAGGAGCTCCTATAATTCACCCCTCCACTTT. It specifies CASSQDRSSYNSPLHF. This rearrangement joins TRBV4-3 to TRBJ1-6, with no clear D. Trimming pared 0 bases from V and 0 bases from J, leaving 6 bases between. The CDR3 length is 16 residues. Germline V gene sequence: CDR1 LGHNA, CDR2 YSLEER.

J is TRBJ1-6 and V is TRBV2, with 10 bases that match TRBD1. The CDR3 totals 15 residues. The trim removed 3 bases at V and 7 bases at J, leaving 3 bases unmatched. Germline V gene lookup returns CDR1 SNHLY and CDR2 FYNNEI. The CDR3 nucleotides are TGTGCCAGCAGTGACCCGGGACAGGGGAATTCACCCCTCCACTTT. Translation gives CASSDPGQGNSPLHF.

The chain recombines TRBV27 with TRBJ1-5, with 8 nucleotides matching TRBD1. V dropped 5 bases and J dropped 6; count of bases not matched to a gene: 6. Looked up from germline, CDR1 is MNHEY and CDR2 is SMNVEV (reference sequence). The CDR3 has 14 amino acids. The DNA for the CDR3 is TGTGCCAGCAGTGCTACAGGGGGGAGTCAGCCCCAGCATTTT. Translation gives CASSATGGSQPQHF.

The CDR3 DNA reads as TGTGCCAGCAGTCTCCCCGGGACACCCCGGGATACGCAGTATTTT. Translated, it gives CASSLPGTPRDTQYF. The chain carries TRBV28 and TRBJ2-3, with D possibly matching TRBD1 (6 bases). CDR1 is MDHEN and CDR2 is SYDVKM in the germline V gene. Trimming cost V 5 bases and J 6 bases, with 18 bases left between them. The CDR3 has 15 amino acids.

CDR3 region: CASRWFNSNQPQHF. The CDR3 coding sequence is TGTGCCAGCAGGTGGTTCAATAGCAATCAGCCCCAGCATTTT. V and J are TRBV28 and TRBJ1-5; D call uncertain. The length of the CDR3 is 14 residues. The V and J ends lost 6 bases and 0 bases respectively, with 9 bases between them. Germline-derived CDR1 and CDR2 are MDHEN and SYDVKM. Full variable domain (remainder filled in from reference TRBV28 and TRBJ1-5): DVKVTQSSRYLVKRTGEKVFLECVQDMDHENMFWYRQDPGLGLRLIYFSYDVKMKEKGDIPEGYSVSREKKERFSLILESASTNQTSMYLCASRWFNSNQPQHFGDGTRLSIL.

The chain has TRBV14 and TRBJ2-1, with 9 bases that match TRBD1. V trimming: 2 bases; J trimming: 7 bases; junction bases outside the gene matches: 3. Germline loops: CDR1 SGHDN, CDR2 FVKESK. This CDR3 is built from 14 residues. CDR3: CASSQWDRENEQFF. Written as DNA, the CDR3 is TGTGCCAGCAGCCAATGGGACAGGGAAAATGAGCAGTTCTTC.

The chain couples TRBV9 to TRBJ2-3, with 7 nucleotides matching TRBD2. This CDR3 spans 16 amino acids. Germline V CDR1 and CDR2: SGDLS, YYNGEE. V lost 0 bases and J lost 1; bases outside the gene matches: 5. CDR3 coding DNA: TGTGCCAGCAGCGTAGAACCGGGACTACGCACAGATACGCAGTATTTT. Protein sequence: CASSVEPGLRTDTQYF.

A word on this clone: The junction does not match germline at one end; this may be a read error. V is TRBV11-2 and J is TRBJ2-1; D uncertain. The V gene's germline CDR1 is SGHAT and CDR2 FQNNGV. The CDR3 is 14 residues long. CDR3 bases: TGTGCCAGCAGCTCTCTGGGCTCCAACAATGAGCAGTTCTTC. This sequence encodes CASSSLGSNNEQFF.